One sample yielded the 20 T cell receptor beta chains listed below, sequenced in a study of blood T cell repertoires in COVID-19. Repertoires were generated with immunoSEQ multiplex PCR, while TCRdb's copy carries only in-frame clones and drops some. The sample has around 15,000 clones, 83% seen once; the top ten hold 17%. The material sequenced was peripheral blood. The receptors come from a man in his forties with active or convalescent COVID-19.

V usage is TRBV19 and J usage is TRBJ2-7; 8 bases match TRBD1. This CDR3 has 16 amino acids. The junction had 10 bases not matched to a gene; V was cut back by 4 bases and J by 2 bases. Germline CDR1 LNHDA, CDR2 SQIVND (reference sequence). The CDR3 sequence is CASSNPMTGDAYEQYF. The CDR3 DNA follows: TGTGCCAGTAGTAACCCCATGACAGGGGACGCCTACGAGCAGTACTTC. The full variable domain, with the rest looked up from reference TRBV19 and TRBJ2-7, is DGGITQSPKYLFRKEGQNVTLSCEQNLNHDAMYWYRQDPGQGLRLIYYSQIVNDFQKGDIAEGYSVSREKKESFPLTVTSAQKNPTAFYLCASSNPMTGDAYEQYFGPGTRLTVT.

The chain combines TRBV29-1 with TRBJ1-2; D is undetermined. This CDR3 is 13 amino acids long. V lost 4 bases and J 4 bases, leaving 13 bases between the germline ends. Germline values: CDR1 SQVTM, CDR2 ANQGSEA. The CDR3 loop reads CSVGRRPVYGYTF. The CDR3 DNA reads as TGCAGCGTTGGTCGCAGGCCCGTCTATGGCTACACCTTC.

The CDR3 DNA reads TGCGCCAGCAGCCAAAAATCTAGCGGGACCGGGGAGCTGTTTTTT. This sequence encodes CASSQKSSGTGELFF. The rearrangement links TRBV4-1 to TRBJ2-2; 8 nucleotides match TRBD2. The J segment lost 5 bases and the V segment lost 2 bases, leaving 4 bases of the junction unmatched. Germline V gene data show CDR1 as MGHRA and CDR2 as YSYEKL. This CDR3 contains 15 residues.

CDR3 loop: CASRWDSLRGYTF. The DNA for the CDR3 is TGTGCCAGCAGGTGGGACAGCCTGAGAGGCTACACCTTC. This chain joins TRBV2 and TRBJ1-2, with 7 nucleotides matching TRBD1. This CDR3 region has 13 residues. The germline gives CDR1 SNHLY, CDR2 FYNNEI. The junction had 9 bases not matched to a gene; V was cut back by 6 bases and J by 8 bases. The full variable domain, its missing parts supplied by reference TRBV2 and TRBJ1-2, is EPEVTQTPSHQVTQMGQEVILRCVPISNHLYFYWYRQILGQKVEFLVSFYNNEISEKSEIFDDQFSVERPDGSNFTLKIRSTKLEDSAMYFCASRWDSLRGYTFGSGTRLTVV.

The chain has TRBV4-2 and TRBJ2-2; TRBD2 matches 9 bases. V shed 4 bases, J shed 5 bases, and the junction held 14 bases outside the gene matches. Germline lookup yields CDR1 LGHNA and CDR2 YNFKEQ. The CDR3 totals 18 residues. The CDR3 spells CASSRTGPGLAPTGELFF. CDR3 nucleotide sequence: TGTGCCAGCAGCCGAACGGGGCCGGGACTAGCCCCTACCGGGGAGCTGTTTTTT.

The J gene is TRBJ2-1, the V gene TRBV7-6; possible D gene TRBD2, 5 bases. This CDR3 is 16 amino acids long. V dropped 4 bases and J dropped 7 bases, with 20 bases sitting between them. The V gene's germline CDR1 is SGHVS and CDR2 FNYEAQ. The CDR3 coding sequence is TGTGCCAGCAGCTCCAAACGGGGAAGGGTTACGAATGAGCAGTTCTTC. Protein product: CASSSKRGRVTNEQFF.

In this sample, this clone turned up once. The chain employs TRBV19 and TRBJ2-7; D possibly corresponds to TRBD2 (6 bases). Germline CDR1 LNHDA, CDR2 SQIVND (reference sequence). The CDR3 consists of 15 residues. Trimming removed 5 bases from V and 2 bases from J, with 16 bases in between. As DNA, the CDR3 is TGTGCCAGTAGTCCCTTGGGACTGGGAACCTACGAGCAGTACTTC. Its protein product is CASSPLGLGTYEQYF. Filled out from reference TRBV19 and TRBJ2-7, the complete variable domain reads DGGITQSPKYLFRKEGQNVTLSCEQNLNHDAMYWYRQDPGQGLRLIYYSQIVNDFQKGDIAEGYSVSREKKESFPLTVTSAQKNPTAFYLCASSPLGLGTYEQYFGPGTRLTVT.

This rearrangement joins TRBV24-1 to TRBJ2-1, with 12 bases aligning to TRBD2. Trimming took 4 bases from V and 2 from J; bases not matched to a gene: 11. This CDR3 has 19 amino acids. CDR1 is KGHDR, CDR2 SFDVKD, per germline. The CDR3 region has the DNA TGTGCCACCAGTGACCCCGGGCTAGCGGGGGGGCTACCCTACAATGAGCAGTTCTTC. Its protein is CATSDPGLAGGLPYNEQFF.

The rearrangement joins TRBV19 to TRBJ2-7; 7 bases map to TRBD1. The CDR3 spans 13 residues. Unmatched junction bases numbered 5, after V lost 4 bases and J lost 5 bases. Germline assignment: CDR1 LNHDA and CDR2 SQIVND (reference sequence). CDR3 protein: CASSTGQRDEQYF. Written as DNA, the CDR3 is TGTGCCAGTAGTACGGGACAGAGGGACGAGCAGTACTTC.

The rearrangement links TRBV19 to TRBJ2-3; D gene uncertain. The CDR3 runs 17 residues. CDR1 is LNHDA, CDR2 SQIVND, per germline (reference sequence). V lost 3 bases, J lost 1 base, and 17 bases lay in between. CDR3 sequence (DNA): TGTGCCAGTAGTATGCAGGCGAAAAGTGGTGGCACAGATACGCAGTATTTT. It yields the protein CASSMQAKSGGTDTQYF.

The chain is built from TRBV10-3 and TRBJ1-1, with 7 bases identical to TRBD1. Germline CDR1 is ENHRY and CDR2 is SYGVKD. V was clipped by 10 bases and J by 3 bases; unmatched bases: 8. The CDR3 is 13 residues long. CDR3 sequence: CASVTGSDTEAFF. The CDR3 bases are TGTGCCAGCGTGACAGGGTCGGACACTGAAGCTTTCTTT.

This clone has a single count. The chain joins TRBV4-3 to TRBJ2-1; 7 nucleotides line up with TRBD2. The CDR3 is 16 amino acids. Per germline, CDR1 LGHNA and CDR2 YSLEER. The J segment lost 4 bases and the V segment lost 2 bases, leaving 8 bases of the junction unmatched. The DNA for the CDR3 is TGCGCCAGCAGCCAATCTCCGGGGGAGGGGTACAATGAGCAGTTCTTC. Protein: CASSQSPGEGYNEQFF.

The chain uses TRBV5-8 and TRBJ2-3; D unresolved. The length of the CDR3 is 14 residues. Trimming left V 0 bases short and J 1 base short, with 6 bases between. Germline V lookup: CDR1 SGHTS, CDR2 YDEGEE. The CDR3 DNA sequence: TGTGCCAGCAGCTTGGATCCCGGCACAGATACGCAGTATTTT. Translating it yields CASSLDPGTDTQYF.

The chain uses TRBV9 and TRBJ1-6; a weak D match, TRBD1 (5 bases). Germline V gene data show CDR1 as SGDLS and CDR2 as YYNGEE. V was trimmed by 3 bases and J by 10 bases, leaving 17 bases between them. The CDR3 covers 15 residues. The CDR3 DNA follows: TGTGCCAGCAGCGATGGGGGACCGGGGGAGTCACCCCTCCACTTT. It codes for CASSDGGPGESPLHF.

The chain carries TRBV7-8 and TRBJ1-1, with TRBD1 matching 9 bases. The CDR3 totals 17 residues. The germline V gene has CDR1 SGHVS and CDR2 FQNEAQ. V lost 1 base, J lost 3 bases, and 9 bases stayed unmatched. The CDR3 nucleotides are TGTGCCAGCAGCTTAGTAACTGGACAGGGGACGGACACTGAAGCTTTCTTT. It yields the protein CASSLVTGQGTDTEAFF.

The chain joins TRBV5-4 to TRBJ1-2; D might be TRBD1 (6 bases). CDR1 and CDR2 (germline): SGHNT, YYREEE (reference sequence). The CDR3 sequence is 14 residues long. Trimming left V 3 bases short and J 8 bases short, with 17 bases between. The CDR3 DNA follows: TGTGCCAGCAGCTCCACGGACAGAGCCGGGGGCTACACCTTC. Translating gives CASSSTDRAGGYTF.

V is TRBV28 and J is TRBJ1-2; D is possibly TRBD1 (5 bases). Germline lookup yields CDR1 MDHEN and CDR2 SYDVKM. Between the trimmed V and J ends, which lost 7 bases and 8 bases, there was a span of 17 bases. This CDR3 comprises 13 residues. The DNA for the CDR3 is TGTGCCAGCACCTCGGTGGGGCGAGGCGGCTACACCTTC. Translating it yields CASTSVGRGGYTF.

The rearrangement uses TRBV5-4 and TRBJ2-2; D remains unclear. CDR1 SGHNT and CDR2 YYREEE come from the germline V gene (reference sequence). V lost 1 base and J 2 bases, leaving 9 bases between the germline ends. The CDR3 length is 15 residues. This CDR3 reads CASSLKTDNTGELFF. The CDR3 DNA reads TGTGCCAGCAGCTTGAAGACTGACAACACCGGGGAGCTGTTTTTT.

This chain joins TRBV27 and TRBJ2-7; tentatively, D is TRBD1 (6 bases). The germline CDR1 and CDR2 sequences are MNHEY and SMNVEV (reference sequence). This CDR3 spans 14 amino acids. V shed 0 bases and J shed 2 bases, with 8 bases lying between them. The CDR3, as DNA: TGTGCCAGCAGTTTATCGGGACAAGCCTACGAGCAGTACTTC. It specifies CASSLSGQAYEQYF.

The chain recombines TRBV7-9 with TRBJ2-1; weak D call: TRBD1 (5 bases). The CDR3 runs 15 residues. Trimming removed 5 bases at V and 4 bases at J, with 15 bases between. In germline, CDR1 is SEHNR, CDR2 FQNEAQ (reference sequence). Here the CDR3 reads CASSQTTASYNEQFF. In nucleotides, the CDR3 is TGTGCCAGCAGCCAAACGACAGCCTCTTACAATGAGCAGTTCTTC.